The 9 T cell receptor beta chains given below trace back to one sample, sequenced in a study of blood T cell repertoires in COVID-19. Profiled with immunoSEQ multiplex PCR; TCRdb holds only in-frame clones, not every one. The repertoire holds over 150,000 clones, approximately 91% seen once, with roughly 5.3% in the top ten. The sequenced sample consisted of peripheral blood. These receptors all come from a man aged 18 to 29 with COVID-19, enrolled during active disease.

The chain recombines TRBV5-1 with TRBJ2-1; the D is unclear. Looked up from germline, CDR1 is SGHRS and CDR2 is YFSETQ. The CDR3 runs to 13 residues. Trimming removed 2 bases at V and 3 bases at J, with 6 bases between. The CDR3 loop is CASSLGGYNEQFF. The CDR3, as DNA: TGCGCCAGCAGCTTAGGCGGCTACAATGAGCAGTTCTTC.

The V gene is TRBV6-2 or TRBV6-3, the J gene TRBJ2-6; the D gene is possibly TRBD1 (6 bases). Germline values: CDR1 MNHEY, CDR2 SVGEGT. The V gene lost 6 bases and the J gene lost 1 base, with 10 bases spanning the gap. The CDR3 is 15 residues long. The CDR3 DNA reads TGTGCCAGCAGCCTAGGGGGTTCTGGGGCCAACGTCCTGACTTTC. It yields the protein CASSLGGSGANVLTF.

The chain has TRBV15 and TRBJ2-1; possible D gene TRBD1, 6 bases. CDR1 is LNHNV, CDR2 YYDKDF, per germline (reference sequence). The V and J ends lost 0 bases and 4 bases respectively, with 13 bases between them. The CDR3 is made up of 16 amino acids. The CDR3 is CATSRDWQGRYNEQFF. CDR3 nucleotides: TGTGCCACCAGCAGAGATTGGCAGGGGCGGTACAATGAGCAGTTCTTC.

This clone came up once. The chain combines TRBV5-1 with TRBJ1-2; 7 bases are shared with TRBD1. The CDR3 has 14 amino acids. Germline assignment: CDR1 SGHRS and CDR2 YFSETQ. V gave up 2 bases and J gave up 8 bases; unmatched junction bases: 9. CDR3 nucleotides: TGCGCCAGCAGCTTCCGGACAGGCCAGGAGGGCTACACCTTC. Protein sequence: CASSFRTGQEGYTF.

In this sample, this clone turned up a few times. This chain uses TRBV11-2 with TRBJ1-2; a possible D gene is TRBD1 (5 bases). V shed 1 base and J shed 0 bases, with 6 bases lying between them. CDR1 SGHAT and CDR2 FQNNGV come from the germline V gene. The CDR3 extends over 14 amino acids. CDR3 protein: CASSLARANYGYTF. The CDR3 DNA is TGTGCCAGCAGCTTAGCCAGGGCTAACTATGGCTACACCTTC.

The V gene is TRBV28, the J gene TRBJ2-7; 7 nucleotides agree with TRBD2. The ends lost 2 bases at V and 7 bases at J; junction bases unmatched: 8. The CDR3 totals 14 residues. The V gene's germline CDR1 is MDHEN and CDR2 SYDVKM. Here the CDR3 reads CASSLGGDTLEQYF. DNA of the CDR3: TGTGCCAGCAGTTTAGGGGGGGATACACTTGAGCAGTACTTC.

The chain has TRBV4-2 and TRBJ2-3; no clear D gene. CDR1 is LGHNA, CDR2 YNFKEQ, per germline. The CDR3 has 14 residues. Trimming pared 5 bases from V and 1 base from J, leaving 10 bases between. The CDR3, as DNA: TGTGCCAGCAGCTATAATCCCGGCACAGATACGCAGTATTTT. Translated, it gives CASSYNPGTDTQYF.

CDR3 DNA sequence: TGTGCCAGCAGCTTCTCTGGACTACAAAACACCGGGGAGCTGTTTTTT. Residues: CASSFSGLQNTGELFF. V usage is TRBV7-6 and J usage is TRBJ2-2, with D possibly TRBD2 on 6 matching bases. There are 16 residues in the CDR3. Germline values: CDR1 SGHVS, CDR2 FNYEAQ. The germline V and J ends were trimmed by 3 bases and 2 bases, with 13 bases remaining between them.

The V gene is TRBV4-3, the J gene TRBJ2-3; a weak D match, TRBD2 (7 bases). V was shortened by 1 base and J by 4 bases, with 12 bases between the two germline ends. The CDR3 covers 15 residues. CDR1 LGHNA and CDR2 YSLEER come from the germline V gene. The CDR3 coding sequence is TGCGCCAGCAGCCAAGTCGGGGGGCGCCCAGATACGCAGTATTTT. This sequence encodes CASSQVGGRPDTQYF.